Detailed here is one T cell receptor beta chain. Its antigen is not identified. The sample comes from a study of identical twins. Template switching (which added a universal primer site) was used, and cDNA carried unique molecular identifiers. One entry per CDR3 protein results from TCRdb running MiXCR on the 5' RACE reads. This table holds around 1.7 million distinct CDR3 sequences, more than 30% found once. J lost 8 bases, V lost 5 bases, and 19 bases had no gene match. The CDR3 is 18 residues long. Germline V lookup: CDR1 DFQATT, CDR2 SNEGSKA (reference sequence). General study results and limits: Modeled out-of-frame TCR alpha sharing in monozygotic twins fell below observed levels. For out-of-frame beta sequences, excess twin sharing was weaker. Twins shared out-of-frame alpha sequences with excess low generation probability.

Material for sequencing was cord blood. V is TRBV20-1 and J is TRBJ2-2; 11 bases fit TRBD2. The source of this sequence is a newborn girl in good health. The CDR3 loop reads CSARGGLAGGPKLGELFF. The CDR3 DNA reads TGCAGTGCTCGGGGCGGGCTAGCGGGGGGTCCCAAACTTGGGGAGCTGTTTTTT.